A selection of T cell receptor beta chains follows, all from one sample in a study of somatic mutations in cytotoxic T cells in rheumatoid arthritis. Generated by immunoSEQ multiplex PCR, the TCRdb table keeps only in-frame clones and is missing some. The sample shows 12,000 to 15,000 clones, more than 75% of them seen only once. The sequenced sample consisted of CD8+ T cells sorted from blood. The receptors originated from an adult with rheumatoid arthritis. Each CDR3 is given with its conserved first and last residue. D genes are given only for firm matches. Size is omitted from some rows. Given values are once, few, many or a class for expanded clones.

d_gene: .
v_gene: TRBV11-2
abundance: once
j_gene: TRBJ2-1
CDR3nt: TGTGCCAGCAGCTTCGGGGGTTCTGTTTGGTATGAGCAGTTCTTC
CDR3aa: CASSFGGSVWYEQFF

d_gene: .
v_gene: TRBV4-2
abundance: .
j_gene: TRBJ1-3
CDR3nt: TGTGCCAGCAGCCAAGCAACACGGGAAGCTGGAAACACCATATATTTT
CDR3aa: CASSQATREAGNTIYF

d_gene: .
v_gene: TRBV7-2
abundance: .
j_gene: TRBJ2-7
CDR3nt: TGTGCCAGCAGTCAAGGGGGGGTGTGGGTGCAGTACTTC
CDR3aa: CASSQGGVWVQYF

d_gene: TRBD1
v_gene: TRBV6-1
abundance: .
j_gene: TRBJ2-7
CDR3nt: TGTGCCAGCAGTGATGTGACAGGGACGACCTACGAGCAGTACTTC
CDR3aa: CASSDVTGTTYEQYF

d_gene: .
v_gene: TRBV7-9
abundance: .
j_gene: TRBJ2-1
CDR3nt: TGTGCCAGCAGCTTGTCGGAACAGGGCCGCAATGAGCAGTTCTTC
CDR3aa: CASSLSEQGRNEQFF

d_gene: .
v_gene: TRBV10-3
abundance: few
j_gene: TRBJ2-7
CDR3nt: TGTGCCATCAGTGACCCCGTATCCTACGAGCAGTACTTC
CDR3aa: CAISDPVSYEQYF

d_gene: .
v_gene: TRBV19
abundance: few
j_gene: TRBJ2-1
CDR3nt: TGTGCCAGTACTGAAACAGGGCCCTATACTAATGAGCAGTTCTTC
CDR3aa: CASTETGPYTNEQFF

d_gene: .
v_gene: TRBV29-1
abundance: .
j_gene: TRBJ1-1
CDR3nt: TGCAGCGTTGAAGCGTCGGGGTTTGAAGGCACTGAAGCTTTCTTT
CDR3aa: CSVEASGFEGTEAFF

d_gene: .
v_gene: TRBV19
abundance: .
j_gene: TRBJ2-7
CDR3nt: TGTGCCAGTAGTGACGGTACCGAGCAGTACTTC
CDR3aa: CASSDGTEQYF

d_gene: .
v_gene: TRBV7-9
abundance: .
j_gene: TRBJ1-2
CDR3nt: TGTGCCAGCAGCCCAGGCGGAAGCTATGGCTACACCTTC
CDR3aa: CASSPGGSYGYTF

d_gene: .
v_gene: TRBV13
abundance: .
j_gene: TRBJ1-4
CDR3nt: TGTGCCAGCAGCTCCCGGGGGAATGAAAAACTGTTTTTT
CDR3aa: CASSSRGNEKLFF

d_gene: .
v_gene: TRBV7-9
abundance: .
j_gene: TRBJ2-1
CDR3nt: TGTGCCAGCAGCTATCGACACAACAATGAGCAGTTCTTC
CDR3aa: CASSYRHNNEQFF

d_gene: .
v_gene: TRBV4-3
abundance: .
j_gene: TRBJ2-7
CDR3nt: TGCGCCAGCAGCCAAGACAGGGTCGCGTTCGAGCAGTACTTC
CDR3aa: CASSQDRVAFEQYF

d_gene: TRBD1
v_gene: TRBV7-9
abundance: few
j_gene: TRBJ1-1
CDR3nt: TGTGCCAGCAGCCATACAGGGGCTGGGACTGAAGCTTTCTTT
CDR3aa: CASSHTGAGTEAFF

d_gene: .
v_gene: TRBV7-2
abundance: .
j_gene: TRBJ2-2
CDR3nt: TGTGCCAGCAGCCATTCGACCGGGGTTGAGCTGTTTTTT
CDR3aa: CASSHSTGVELFF

d_gene: .
v_gene: TRBV4-1
abundance: .
j_gene: TRBJ1-1
CDR3nt: TGCGCCAGCAGCCAAGATAAAACCGCAAGCCTGAACACTGAAGCTTTCTTT
CDR3aa: CASSQDKTASLNTEAFF

d_gene: TRBD2
v_gene: TRBV10-3
abundance: .
j_gene: TRBJ2-1
CDR3nt: TGTGCCATCAATCCGGGACTAGTAAGGGATGAGCAGTTCTTC
CDR3aa: CAINPGLVRDEQFF

d_gene: .
v_gene: TRBV7-6
abundance: .
j_gene: TRBJ2-5
CDR3nt: TGTGCCAGCAGCCACAGGACTCGCAAGGGAGAGACCCAGTACTTC
CDR3aa: CASSHRTRKGETQYF

d_gene: .
v_gene: TRBV29-1
abundance: .
j_gene: TRBJ2-2
CDR3nt: TGCAGCGTTAATGGGGTTGGAGATAGGGGCACCGGGGAGCTGTTTTTT
CDR3aa: CSVNGVGDRGTGELFF

d_gene: .
v_gene: TRBV9
abundance: .
j_gene: TRBJ1-2
CDR3nt: TGTGCCAGCAGCGTCGTAACTAACTATGGCTACACCTTC
CDR3aa: CASSVVTNYGYTF

d_gene: TRBD1
v_gene: TRBV7-3
abundance: .
j_gene: TRBJ2-2
CDR3nt: TGTGCCAGCAGCTTAACCCCCGGACAGGACACCGGGGAGCTGTTTTTT
CDR3aa: CASSLTPGQDTGELFF

d_gene: .
v_gene: TRBV7-5
abundance: .
j_gene: TRBJ2-1
CDR3nt: TGTGCCAGAAGCGACCGCGGGACTAGCCTGTTCTTC
CDR3aa: CARSDRGTSLFF

d_gene: .
v_gene: TRBV4-1
abundance: .
j_gene: TRBJ2-5
CDR3nt: TGCGCCAGCAGCCCGAACCGAGAGACCCAGTACTTC
CDR3aa: CASSPNRETQYF

d_gene: TRBD1
v_gene: TRBV7-9
abundance: once
j_gene: TRBJ1-5
CDR3nt: TGTGCCAGCAGCACAGGGGAACGAAATCAGCCCCAGCATTTT
CDR3aa: CASSTGERNQPQHF

d_gene: .
v_gene: TRBV5-6
abundance: .
j_gene: TRBJ1-3
CDR3nt: TGTGCCAGCGGACGGAGGGCTGGAAACACCATATATTTT
CDR3aa: CASGRRAGNTIYF

d_gene: TRBD1
v_gene: TRBV7-9
abundance: .
j_gene: TRBJ1-1
CDR3nt: TGTGCCAGCAGCTTCGACAGGGACTCCATGAACACTGAAGCTTTCTTT
CDR3aa: CASSFDRDSMNTEAFF

d_gene: .
v_gene: TRBV2
abundance: .
j_gene: TRBJ1-4
CDR3nt: TGTGCCAGCAGGTGGGGGACGGCAGGGCCTGAAAAACTGTTTTTT
CDR3aa: CASRWGTAGPEKLFF

d_gene: .
v_gene: TRBV5-4
abundance: .
j_gene: TRBJ2-5
CDR3nt: TGTGCCAGCAGCTTGTATCCAGCGGAGGAGACCCAGTACTTC
CDR3aa: CASSLYPAEETQYF

d_gene: .
v_gene: TRBV6-1
abundance: hyperexpanded
j_gene: TRBJ1-2
CDR3nt: TGTGCCAGCAGTGTTGGGATGGCCGGCGGCGGTCGAAGCTACACCTTC
CDR3aa: CASSVGMAGGGRSYTF

d_gene: .
v_gene: TRBV28
abundance: .
j_gene: TRBJ1-5
CDR3nt: TGTGCCAGGGGGGGGGACCCTGAGAATCAGCCCCAGCATTTT
CDR3aa: CARGGDPENQPQHF

d_gene: .
v_gene: TRBV2
abundance: .
j_gene: TRBJ2-5
CDR3nt: TGTGCCAGCAGAGGGAATGGGCAAGAGACCCAGTACTTC
CDR3aa: CASRGNGQETQYF

d_gene: .
v_gene: TRBV19
abundance: .
j_gene: TRBJ1-1
CDR3nt: TGTGCCAGTAGACAGGGAGAGGGTCTCTGGAGCACTGAAGCTTTCTTT
CDR3aa: CASRQGEGLWSTEAFF

d_gene: .
v_gene: TRBV7-6
abundance: once
j_gene: TRBJ1-1
CDR3nt: TGTGCCAGCAGCTTAGCGCTGGGACATTTGGCCATGAACACTGAAGCTTTCTTT
CDR3aa: CASSLALGHLAMNTEAFF

d_gene: .
v_gene: TRBV28
abundance: .
j_gene: TRBJ2-7
CDR3nt: TGTGCCAGCAGTTCCACCTACTCCTACGAGCAGTACTTC
CDR3aa: CASSSTYSYEQYF

d_gene: TRBD1
v_gene: TRBV11-2
abundance: .
j_gene: TRBJ1-2
CDR3nt: TGTGCCAGCAGCTTAGCCCGGGGACAGGGAGTTGACTATGGCTACACCTTC
CDR3aa: CASSLARGQGVDYGYTF

d_gene: TRBD1
v_gene: TRBV6-5
abundance: .
j_gene: TRBJ1-1
CDR3nt: TGTGCCAGCAGATTACAGGGGATCACTGAAGCTTTCTTT
CDR3aa: CASRLQGITEAFF

d_gene: .
v_gene: TRBV19
abundance: .
j_gene: TRBJ1-1
CDR3nt: TGTGCCAGTAGTATTGTAGGGGGTGGGACTGAAGCTTTCTTT
CDR3aa: CASSIVGGGTEAFF

d_gene: .
v_gene: TRBV4-1
abundance: .
j_gene: TRBJ1-1
CDR3nt: TGCGCCAGCAGCCAAGAGGAGGGAGTGAACACTGAAGCTTTCTTT
CDR3aa: CASSQEEGVNTEAFF

d_gene: .
v_gene: TRBV4-2
abundance: .
j_gene: TRBJ2-1
CDR3nt: TGTGCCAGCAGCCAAGCTAAGGGGCTTGATGAGCAGTTCTTC
CDR3aa: CASSQAKGLDEQFF

d_gene: TRBD1
v_gene: TRBV6-6
abundance: .
j_gene: TRBJ1-5
CDR3nt: TGTGCCAGCAGCTCTCCGGGACAGGGGAATCAGCCCCAGCATTTT
CDR3aa: CASSSPGQGNQPQHF

d_gene: .
v_gene: TRBV19
abundance: few
j_gene: TRBJ2-1
CDR3nt: TGTGCCAGTAGTATTGGGGGCGAGGGTGAGCAGTTCTTC
CDR3aa: CASSIGGEGEQFF

d_gene: TRBD2
v_gene: TRBV7-9
abundance: few
j_gene: TRBJ2-7
CDR3nt: TGTGCCAGCAGCCCAACTAGCGGGAGCTACGAGCAGTACTTC
CDR3aa: CASSPTSGSYEQYF

d_gene: TRBD1
v_gene: TRBV28
abundance: few
j_gene: TRBJ2-5
CDR3nt: TGTGCCAGCAGGTCCGACAGGGGGGAAGAGACCCAGTACTTC
CDR3aa: CASRSDRGEETQYF

d_gene: .
v_gene: TRBV4-3
abundance: .
j_gene: TRBJ1-5
CDR3nt: TGCGCCAGCAGCCAAGGCACAGGGCCAGGGAGCAATCAGCCCCAGCATTTT
CDR3aa: CASSQGTGPGSNQPQHF

d_gene: TRBD1
v_gene: TRBV11-2
abundance: .
j_gene: TRBJ1-3
CDR3nt: TGTGCCAGCAGCCACACAGGGGGCAACTCTGGAAACACCATATATTTT
CDR3aa: CASSHTGGNSGNTIYF

d_gene: TRBD2
v_gene: TRBV7-8
abundance: .
j_gene: TRBJ2-1
CDR3nt: TGTGCCAGCAGCCCACTAGCGGGAGGCGGGTATGAGCAGTTCTTC
CDR3aa: CASSPLAGGGYEQFF

d_gene: .
v_gene: TRBV5-4
abundance: .
j_gene: TRBJ2-2
CDR3nt: TGTGCCAGCAGCTTGGAGGACGCGAACACCGGGGAGCTGTTTTTT
CDR3aa: CASSLEDANTGELFF

d_gene: .
v_gene: TRBV6-4
abundance: .
j_gene: TRBJ2-3
CDR3nt: TGTGCCAGCAGTGAACGCGGTTTCACAGATACGCAGTATTTT
CDR3aa: CASSERGFTDTQYF

d_gene: .
v_gene: TRBV27
abundance: .
j_gene: TRBJ2-5
CDR3nt: TGTGCCAGCAGTTTTAGGAGGTACGAGACCCAGTACTTC
CDR3aa: CASSFRRYETQYF

d_gene: TRBD2
v_gene: TRBV18
abundance: once
j_gene: TRBJ2-5
CDR3nt: TGTGCCAGCTCACCATTATCAGAGCGGGAGGCCCAAGAGACCCAGTACTTC
CDR3aa: CASSPLSEREAQETQYF

d_gene: TRBD2
v_gene: TRBV7-9
abundance: once
j_gene: TRBJ2-5
CDR3nt: TGTGCCAGCAGGCAAGCGGGAGGGACCCATGAGACCCAGTACTTC
CDR3aa: CASRQAGGTHETQYF

d_gene: TRBD1
v_gene: TRBV7-6
abundance: .
j_gene: TRBJ1-2
CDR3nt: TGTGCCAGCAGCCCGCATTTTGGAAGCGGGACAGGGGACGGCTACACCTTC
CDR3aa: CASSPHFGSGTGDGYTF

d_gene: .
v_gene: TRBV28
abundance: once
j_gene: TRBJ1-1
CDR3nt: TGTGCCAGCAGTGACCAGGGGCATGGAACTGAAGCTTTCTTT
CDR3aa: CASSDQGHGTEAFF